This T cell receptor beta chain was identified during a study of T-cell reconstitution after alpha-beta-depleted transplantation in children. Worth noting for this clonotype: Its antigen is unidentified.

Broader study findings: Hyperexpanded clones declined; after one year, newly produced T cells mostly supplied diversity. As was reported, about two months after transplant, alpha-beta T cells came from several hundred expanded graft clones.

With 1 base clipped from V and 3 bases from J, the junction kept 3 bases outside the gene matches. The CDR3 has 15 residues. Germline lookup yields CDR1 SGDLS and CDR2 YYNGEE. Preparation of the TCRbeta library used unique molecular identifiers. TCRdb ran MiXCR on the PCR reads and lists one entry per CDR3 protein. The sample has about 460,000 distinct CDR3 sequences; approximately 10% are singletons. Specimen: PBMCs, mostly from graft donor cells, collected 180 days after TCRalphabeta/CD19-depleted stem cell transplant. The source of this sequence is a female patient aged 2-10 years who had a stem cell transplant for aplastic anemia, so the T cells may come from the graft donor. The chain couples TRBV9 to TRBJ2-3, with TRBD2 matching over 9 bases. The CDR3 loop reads CASSVKREVTDTQYF. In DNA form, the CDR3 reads TGTGCCAGCAGCGTAAAGCGGGAGGTAACAGATACGCAGTATTTT.